Listed here is a single T cell receptor beta chain. Systemic immunosuppression or a history of autoimmune disease excluded patients. The CDR3 is 16 residues long. Per germline, CDR1 KGHSH and CDR2 LQKENI. J gave up 2 bases and V 4 bases, and 3 bases lay outside the gene matches. Repertoires were generated with immunoSEQ multiplex PCR, while TCRdb's copy carries only in-frame clones and drops some. This sample carries approximately 99,000 clones, around 85% of them seen once, and the ten largest clones take more than 5.5%. This specimen comes from a study of OX40 agonist ivuxolimab in advanced cancers.

The rearrangement uses TRBV18 and TRBJ2-1; TRBD2 matches at 12 bases. Specimen: CD4+ or CD8+ T cells sorted from blood, collected in a trial of the OX40 agonist ivuxolimab. The TCR originated in an adult with an advanced solid tumor such as melanoma, head and neck, liver or kidney cancer. CDR3 DNA sequence: TGTGCCAGCTCACTTCTAGCGGGAGGGCCCTACAATGAGCAGTTCTTC. Its translation: CASSLLAGGPYNEQFF. Full variable domain (missing parts from reference TRBV18 and TRBJ2-1): NAGVMQNPRHLVRRRGQEARLRCSPMKGHSHVYWYRQLPEEGLKFMVYLQKENIIDESGMPKERFSAEFPKEGPSILRIQQVVRGDSAAYFCASSLLAGGPYNEQFFGPGTRLTVL.